The 10 T cell receptor beta chains presented below share a single source sample, sequenced in a study of blood T cells in healthy people across ages. A J-beta primer mix and a sample-barcoded 5' primer were used in a second PCR of about 6 to 12 cycles. TCRdb reprocessed the 5' RACE reads with MiXCR, giving one entry per CDR3 protein. The table records around 1,800,000 distinct CDR3 sequences, roughly two fifths of them present only once. The sample taken for sequencing was blood. The source is a human donor in good health.

This clonotype was picked up a small number of times. This chain uses TRBV10-3 with TRBJ2-4; D is possibly TRBD1 (5 bases). The better agreement between TRBJ2-5 and the DNA end casts doubt on the J call. Germline lookup yields CDR1 ENHRY and CDR2 SYGVKD. The CDR3 is 17 amino acids. The CDR3 is CAISETTGHAPQETQYF. The DNA of the CDR3 is TGTGCCATCAGTGAGACGACTGGACATGCACCCCAAGAGACCCAGTACTTC.

The V call is TRBV5-1, the J call TRBJ2-5; no clear D. Matching the DNA end better, TRBJ2-7 makes the J call doubtful. The CDR3 sequence is 15 residues long. CDR1 is SGHRS and CDR2 is YFSETQ in the germline V gene. CDR3 DNA sequence: TGCGCCAGCAGCGAGTTTGACACGAATCGCTACGAGCAGTACTTC. Translating gives CASSEFDTNRYEQYF.

The J gene is TRBJ2-7, the V gene TRBV10-3; perhaps TRBD1 as D (7 bases). The germline gives CDR1 ENHRY, CDR2 SYGVKD. CDR3 length: 13 residues. Between the trimmed V and J ends, which lost 6 bases and 6 bases, there was a span of 15 bases. The CDR3 coding sequence is TGTGCCATCAGCCCAGGGGGGTTGAGCGAGCAGTACTTC. Translated: CAISPGGLSEQYF.

The sample holds a few counts of this clonotype. The V call is TRBV15, the J call TRBJ1-6; 9 bases are shared with TRBD1. From germline, CDR1 is LNHNV and CDR2 YYDKDF (reference sequence). The CDR3 runs to 15 residues. V lost 7 bases to trimming and J lost 9 bases; unmatched junction nucleotides: 10. The CDR3 DNA is TGTGCCACCACGTCACAGGGGGCGATCGGTTCACCCCTCCACTTT. Translated: CATTSQGAIGSPLHF.

V is TRBV29-1 and J is TRBJ2-1; TRBD1 agrees at 9 bases. Germline values: CDR1 SQVTM, CDR2 ANQGSEA. Unmatched junction bases numbered 2, after V lost 7 bases and J lost 1 base. This CDR3 contains 13 residues. The DNA for the CDR3 is TGCAGCGCCGACAGGGGGTCCTACAATGAGCAGTTCTTC. Translating it yields CSADRGSYNEQFF.

The gene calls are TRBV2 and TRBJ2-1; 10 nucleotides line up with TRBD2. After removal of 5 bases from V and 8 bases from J, the junction contained 12 bases not matched to a gene. This CDR3 contains 16 residues. Germline V lookup: CDR1 SNHLY, CDR2 FYNNEI. The CDR3, as DNA: TGTGCCAGCAGTTGGGAGCGGGGGGGCAGAGGCGATGAGCAGTTCTTC. Translation: CASSWERGGRGDEQFF. Combining the CDR3 with reference TRBV2 and TRBJ2-1 gives the whole variable domain EPEVTQTPSHQVTQMGQEVILRCVPISNHLYFYWYRQILGQKVEFLVSFYNNEISEKSEIFDDQFSVERPDGSNFTLKIRSTKLEDSAMYFCASSWERGGRGDEQFFGPGTRLTVL.

This clonotype was observed a handful of times. The rearrangement links TRBV20-1 to TRBJ2-1; no reliable D call. Trimming removed 2 bases at V and 7 bases at J, with 9 bases between. Germline V gives CDR1 DFQATT, CDR2 SNEGSKA (reference sequence). The CDR3 runs to 12 residues. CDR3 nucleotide sequence: TGCAGTGCTAGATATCGGGTTAATGAGCAGTTCTTC. It encodes CSARYRVNEQFF.

The gene calls are TRBV7-9 and TRBJ2-3, with a tentative D call TRBD2 (6 bases). This CDR3 comprises 13 residues. Germline V gene sequence: CDR1 SEHNR, CDR2 FQNEAQ (reference sequence). Trimming removed 7 bases from V and 2 bases from J, with 10 bases in between. The CDR3 here is CASKTGVTDTQYF. CDR3 coding DNA: TGTGCCAGCAAGACGGGGGTCACAGATACGCAGTATTTT.

Comment on this clonotype: The junction departs from germline at one end; a sequencing error may be responsible. This rearrangement joins TRBV7-9 to TRBJ2-6, with 7 positions matching TRBD1. The CDR3 loop spans 16 amino acids. Looked up from germline, CDR1 is SEHNR and CDR2 is FQNEAQ (reference sequence). The CDR3 sequence: CASSPRQGTGANVPTF. The CDR3, as DNA: TGTGCCAGCAGCCCGAGACAGGGTACCGGGGCCAACGTCCCGACTTTC.

This clonotype was counted only a few times. This chain links TRBV2 with TRBJ2-7; D call uncertain. Germline V gene lookup returns CDR1 SNHLY and CDR2 FYNNEI. Trimming stripped 0 bases from V and 8 bases from J, with 5 bases between. The CDR3 extends over 11 amino acids. The CDR3 sequence: CASSEALKQYF. The CDR3 DNA reads as TGTGCCAGCAGTGAAGCGCTTAAGCAGTACTTC.